This T cell receptor beta chain came from a study of T-cell reconstitution after alpha-beta-depleted transplantation in children. The CDR3 totals 15 residues. The germline V gene encodes CDR1 SGHRS and CDR2 YFSETQ. V lost 2 bases and J 0 bases, leaving 10 bases between the germline ends. The study's findings and limits: The study reportedly traced alpha-beta T cells about two months after transplant to several hundred expanded graft clones. At one year after transplant, newly produced T cells mostly accounted for T-cell counts and diversity. Elevated TCRbeta diversity at day 60 was traced, in some patients, to surviving recipient T cells and thymic progenitors.

This clonotype was seen ten or more times. Antigen: not known. Preparation of the TCRbeta library used unique molecular identifiers. Via MiXCR, TCRdb re-called the PCR reads, giving one row per CDR3 protein. Of about 490,000 distinct CDR3 sequences detected, over 9.5% appear once; the ten largest clones hold 2% to 2.5%. The chain links TRBV5-1 to TRBJ2-3; D not resolved. Here the sequenced sample was PBMCs, taken before TCRalphabeta/CD19-depleted stem cell transplant. The source is a child aged 2 to 10 with inherited bone marrow failure, due to receive a stem cell transplant. The CDR3 DNA reads as TGCGCCAGCAGCTTTTTGCCCACGAGCACAGATACGCAGTATTTT. Protein sequence: CASSFLPTSTDTQYF.